The present entry profiles one T cell receptor (beta chain) with its context. This clone was detected once. What antigen it recognizes has not been identified. Base qualities are not recorded, but no much larger clone differs from it by a single base. The CDR3 regions of human TCRbeta chains were analyzed by immunosequencing. The source study handled its data this way. TCRs in the repertoires were matched against a reference library of SARS-CoV-2-specific TCRs that had been generated with the MIRA antigen-specificity platform. Breadth meant the fraction of unique TCRs that were SARS-CoV-2-associated, whereas depth meant the fraction of total T cells that were SARS-CoV-2-associated. Using the MIRA data, every spike-specific TCR was mapped to the spike region that the TCR reacted to and assigned to either a CD4 or a CD8 class. Log10-transformed breadth and depth values were compared by one-way ANOVA with Sidak's multiple comparisons tests. As stored in TCRdb, this immuneACCESS dataset retains in-frame rearrangements with V and J assigned. A fraction of the clones does not appear; measured against another copy, unresolved V genes explain less than half of the discrepancy, and the remainder lacks a known reason. The D gene and trimming were derived from the DNA, and the V and J assignments and clone size from that table. This sample gives roughly 67,000 clones in total; nearly 90% of them show up just once. The ten largest make up about 28% of the sample.

The germline V gene yields MNHEY for CDR1 and SVGAGI for CDR2. The CDR3 measures 15 amino acids from cysteine to phenylalanine. Only the CDR3 part of the read is kept: 45 bases, read in frame from the first base. V loses 4 bases, J loses 2 bases, and the germline ends lie 15 bases apart. Reading the label with the study, this specimen's time point is: about 28 days (+/-7) after the second vaccine dose. AZD1222 recipients whose second dose came at about 4 weeks and those whose second dose came at about 12 weeks were combined into one group, since spike-specific TCR depth and breadth did not differ between the two schedules. Vaccinee samples came from UK trials COV001 and COV002, including a single-blind randomized controlled phase 2/3 trial of AZD1222 (ChAdOx1 nCoV-19) in healthy adults. For TCRbeta chain sequencing, PBMC samples from trial participants were taken at day 0 and at day 28 after the second dose.

This specimen comes from a study of T cell responses to AZD1222 COVID-19 vaccine (dated by TCRdb to 2020 to 2022). Background on the whole study: TCR sequencing was performed for some 250 trial participants, of whom 200 to 210 were given two doses of AZD1222 and some 26 were given two doses of MenACWY control vaccine. Trial participants were enrolled by age into subgroups of 18-55, 56-69 and 70-plus years, and 148, 28 and 57 TCR-sequenced participants, respectively, were included in these subgroups.

The research as a whole found: Spike-specific TCR breadth and depth rose significantly after two AZD1222 doses compared with day 0 and with MenACWY recipients. In the small 56-69-year group, the increase in depth fell short of significance, most likely because of low power. Conclusions about previously exposed vaccinees are limited, since just 5 to 7 AZD1222 recipients were seropositive for SARS-CoV-2 at baseline. Because no day 14 peak-response samples were available, the repertoires could be characterized only after the peak T cell response. Participants were mostly white British and included more females than males, and it was suggested by the authors that clonal diversity may have been underestimated. Nearly half of unique spike-specific TCRs reportedly recognized epitopes outside regions mutated in the B.1.351 and B.1.1.7 variants. The whole spike protein was spanned by vaccine-associated CD4 TCRs, and dominant responses were seen in regions 160-218 and 743-854.

The sequence joins TRBV6-5 to TRBJ2-7; TRBD1 is a possible D gene, resting on 6 matching bases. The clonotype was recovered from an adult who received the AZD1222 COVID-19 vaccine. Sequenced material: peripheral blood, taken 28 days after the second AZD1222 dose. The DNA is as follows: TGTGCCAGCAGTTTGGACCGGGACACTACCTACGAGCAGTACTTC. Its amino acids are CASSLDRDTTYEQYF.